A single sample is the source of the 19 T cell receptor beta chains below, sequenced in a study of CD8+CD57+ T cells in acquired aplastic anemia. Sequencing was done on patients that had shown CD8+CD57+ cell expansion by flow cytometry. TCR beta VDJ combinations and CDR3 sequences were profiled from genomic DNA. A single record per CDR3 protein comes from TCRdb applying MiXCR to the reads. The sample has 150,000 to 200,000 distinct CDR3 sequences, 65% to 75% seen once; the top ten hold 35% to 60%. The sample taken for sequencing was sorted CD4+, CD8+, or CD8+CD57+ T cells (not recorded which) from PBMCs. The receptor source for this set is a human donor with aplastic anemia.

The J gene is TRBJ2-3, the V gene TRBV19, with D hard to call. CDR3 length: 12 amino acids. V dropped 6 bases and J dropped 5 bases, with 9 bases sitting between them. Per germline, CDR1 LNHDA and CDR2 SQIVND (reference sequence). DNA of the CDR3: TGTGCCAGTAGACTATCAGGAGATACGCAGTATTTT. Translated: CASRLSGDTQYF.

This chain connects TRBV2 to TRBJ1-3; perhaps TRBD1 as D (5 bases). V shed 4 bases and J shed 2 bases, with 6 bases lying between them. There are 13 residues in the CDR3. The germline V gene encodes CDR1 SNHLY and CDR2 FYNNEI. The CDR3 here is CASSGRAGNTIYF. For the CDR3, the DNA is TGTGCCAGCAGTGGCAGGGCTGGAAACACCATATATTTT. Complete variable domain (other parts from reference TRBV2 and TRBJ1-3): EPEVTQTPSHQVTQMGQEVILRCVPISNHLYFYWYRQILGQKVEFLVSFYNNEISEKSEIFDDQFSVERPDGSNFTLKIRSTKLEDSAMYFCASSGRAGNTIYFGEGSWLTVV.

Regarding this clonotype: At one of its ends the junction is not consistent with the germline gene, which may arise from a read error. This chain uses TRBV5-1 with TRBJ2-1; D gene unclear. The CDR3 is 11 residues long. Germline V gene lookup returns CDR1 SGHRS and CDR2 YFSETQ. Here the CDR3 reads CANSLLNEQFF. CDR3 DNA: TGCGCCAACAGCTTGTTAAATGAGCAGTTCTTC.

The chain uses TRBV10-2 and TRBJ1-4; D not certain. Germline assignment: CDR1 WSHSY and CDR2 SAAADI. V was trimmed by 7 bases and J by 4 bases, leaving 19 bases between them. This CDR3 is built from 16 residues. CDR3 DNA sequence: TGCGCCAGCAAGAAAGAAACCCTACTTGATAATGAAAAACTGTTTTTT. This gives the protein CASKKETLLDNEKLFF.

The CDR3, as DNA: TGTGCCAGCAGCCCACAGGGGGCTGGAAACACCATATATTTT. It specifies CASSPQGAGNTIYF. The rearrangement uses TRBV7-2 and TRBJ1-3; 8 bases line up with TRBD1. The germline CDR1 and CDR2 sequences are SGHTA and FQGNSA. V lost 5 bases to trimming and J lost 2 bases; unmatched junction nucleotides: 2. CDR3 length: 14 amino acids.

This clonotype was observed a handful of times. The V call is TRBV6-4, the J call TRBJ2-5, with 10 bases fitting TRBD2. The CDR3 is 15 residues long. Germline loops: CDR1 MRHNA, CDR2 SNTAGT. V lost 4 bases and J lost 2; bases outside the gene matches: 4. The CDR3 is CASSGDSGGQETQYF. The CDR3 nucleotides read TGTGCCAGCAGTGGCGATAGCGGGGGGCAAGAGACCCAGTACTTC.

This clonotype was detected many times. CDR3 residues: CASSPGWGSPNSPLHF. CDR3 bases: TGTGCCAGCAGCCCCGGATGGGGGTCTCCTAATTCACCCCTCCACTTT. The rearrangement uses TRBV7-9 and TRBJ1-6; D is possibly TRBD1 (5 bases). The germline V gene has CDR1 SEHNR and CDR2 FQNEAQ (reference sequence). The CDR3 is 16 residues long. Trimming pared 5 bases from V and 6 bases from J, leaving 17 bases between. Supplemented by reference TRBV7-9 and TRBJ1-6, the full variable domain reads DTGVSQNPRHKITKRGQNVTFRCDPISEHNRLYWYRQTLGQGPEFLTYFQNEAQLEKSRLLSDRFSAERPKGSFSTLEIQRTEQGDSAMYLCASSPGWGSPNSPLHFGNGTRLTVT.

The J gene is TRBJ1-3, the V gene TRBV9, with D uncertain. The CDR3 is 14 amino acids. V gave up 4 bases and J gave up 1 base, with 9 bases separating them. The germline gives CDR1 SGDLS, CDR2 YYNGEE. The CDR3 region is CASSRQVSGNTIYF. CDR3 coding DNA: TGTGCCAGCAGCCGCCAGGTGTCTGGAAACACCATATATTTT.

The chain has TRBV15 and TRBJ2-3; D unclear. The CDR3 consists of 14 residues. V lost 2 bases to trimming and J lost 5 bases, with 11 bases between them. Germline V lookup: CDR1 LNHNV, CDR2 YYDKDF (reference sequence). In nucleotides, the CDR3 is TGTGCCACCAGCAGACTTGTCCTGCGAGATACGCAGTATTTT. This gives the protein CATSRLVLRDTQYF.

The DNA of the CDR3 is TGCGCCAGCAGTGACGTGCCTAGCGGTCGCTACGAGCAGTACTTC. Residues: CASSDVPSGRYEQYF. This chain joins TRBV10-1 and TRBJ2-7; TRBD2 matches 7 bases. Germline lookup yields CDR1 WNHNN and CDR2 SYGVQD (reference sequence). The CDR3 extends over 15 amino acids. The trim removed 3 bases at V and 3 bases at J, leaving 8 bases unmatched.

The J gene is TRBJ2-5, the V gene TRBV9; TRBD2 aligns across 11 bases. Germline CDR1 reads SGDLS; CDR2 reads YYNGEE. The trim removed 3 bases at V and 2 bases at J, leaving 9 bases unmatched. The CDR3 consists of 17 residues. CDR3 coding DNA: TGTGCCAGCAGCGCGGACCCGCTAGCGGGGGGACAAGAGACCCAGTACTTC. Amino acids: CASSADPLAGGQETQYF.

The J gene is TRBJ2-1, the V gene TRBV2, with unresolved D. Trimming removed 2 bases at V and 14 bases at J, with 22 bases between. Germline CDR1 reads SNHLY; CDR2 reads FYNNEI. The CDR3 covers 15 residues. The CDR3 bases are TGTGCCAGCAGTGAATTGGTTACTGTTATCTTTCGCGAGTTCTTC. Amino acids: CASSELVTVIFREFF.

The V gene is TRBV20-1, the J gene TRBJ1-3; D not certain. V gave up 6 bases and J gave up 5 bases, with 14 bases separating them. CDR3 length: 13 residues. In germline, CDR1 is DFQATT, CDR2 SNEGSKA (reference sequence). The CDR3 sequence: CSAQDRIRNTIYF. The DNA of the CDR3 is TGCAGTGCGCAGGACCGTATACGAAACACCATATATTTT.

J is TRBJ1-2 and V is TRBV7-2, with D unresolved. Trimming removed 5 bases from V and 8 bases from J, with 15 bases in between. Germline assignment: CDR1 SGHTA and CDR2 FQGNSA. The CDR3 is 13 residues long. This CDR3 reads CASSLPVDIGYTF. The CDR3 nucleotides are TGTGCCAGCAGCCTTCCCGTAGATATCGGCTACACCTTC.

The genes are TRBV7-2 and TRBJ2-5; a possible D gene is TRBD1 (5 bases). The germline V gene encodes CDR1 SGHTA and CDR2 FQGNSA. V shed 6 bases and J shed 4 bases, with 9 bases lying between them. This CDR3 has 12 amino acids. This CDR3 is CASRLQAETQYF. In DNA form, the CDR3 reads TGTGCCAGCAGATTACAGGCAGAGACCCAGTACTTC.

This clonotype occurred many times. This chain joins TRBV9 and TRBJ1-6, with a tentative D call TRBD1 (5 bases). From germline, CDR1 is SGDLS and CDR2 YYNGEE. The CDR3 sequence is 16 residues long. V lost 0 bases to trimming and J lost 5 bases, with 12 bases between them. The DNA of the CDR3 is TGTGCCAGCAGCGTAGAATTTGACAGAAATAATTCACCCCTCCACTTT. Amino acid sequence: CASSVEFDRNNSPLHF. Filled out from reference TRBV9 and TRBJ1-6, the complete variable domain reads DSGVTQTPKHLITATGQRVTLRCSPRSGDLSVYWYQQSLDQGLQFLIQYYNGEERAKGNILERFSAQQFPDLHSELNLSSLELGDSALYFCASSVEFDRNNSPLHFGNGTRLTVT.

This clonotype has just one count. The junction and the germline gene differ at one end; a read error may be behind it. The chain carries TRBV12-5 and TRBJ1-1; TRBD1 is a possible D gene (6 bases). The CDR3 spans 8 residues. Germline CDR1 LGHNT, CDR2 FRNRAP. CDR3 region: CAGGQGTF. In DNA, the CDR3 is TGTGCTGGAGGGCAGGGGACCTTT.

As concerns this clonotype: A junction end diverges from the germline sequence, so it may reflect a read error. The V gene is TRBV29-1, the J gene TRBJ1-2; unclear D gene. The CDR3 length is 13 residues. Germline CDR1 and CDR2: SQVTM and ANQGSEA. The CDR3 sequence: CSFEHVINYVYTF. The CDR3 DNA is TGCAGCTTTGAACATGTTATCAACTATGTCTACACCTTC.

CDR3 residues: CATYSGQGPGGGYTF. The CDR3 DNA sequence: TGTGCCACTTACTCCGGTCAGGGCCCCGGGGGTGGCTACACCTTC. The chain joins TRBV24-1 to TRBJ1-2, with D possibly being TRBD1 (5 bases). CDR3 length equals 15 residues. Trimming pared 10 bases from V and 7 bases from J, leaving 24 bases between. Germline CDR1 and CDR2: KGHDR and SFDVKD.